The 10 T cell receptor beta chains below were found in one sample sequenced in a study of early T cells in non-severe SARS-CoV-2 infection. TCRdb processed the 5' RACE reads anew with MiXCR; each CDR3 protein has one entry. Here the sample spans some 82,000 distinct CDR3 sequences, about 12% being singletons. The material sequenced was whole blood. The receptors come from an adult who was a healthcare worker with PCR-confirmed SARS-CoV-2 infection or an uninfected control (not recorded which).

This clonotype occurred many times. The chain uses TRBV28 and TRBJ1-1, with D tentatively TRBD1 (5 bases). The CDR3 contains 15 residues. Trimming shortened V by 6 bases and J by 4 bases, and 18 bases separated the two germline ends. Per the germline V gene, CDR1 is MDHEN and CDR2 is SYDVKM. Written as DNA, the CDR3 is TGTGCCAGCAGCCCGATGAGGGGTGGGGCCACTGAAGCTTTCTTT. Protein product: CASSPMRGGATEAFF.

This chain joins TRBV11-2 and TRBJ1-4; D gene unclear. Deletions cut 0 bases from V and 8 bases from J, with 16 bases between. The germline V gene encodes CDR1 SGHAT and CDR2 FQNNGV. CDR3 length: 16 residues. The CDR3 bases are TGTGCCAGCAGCTTAGATGGTGGCGCCACAAGCGAAAAACTGTTTTTT. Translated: CASSLDGGATSEKLFF.

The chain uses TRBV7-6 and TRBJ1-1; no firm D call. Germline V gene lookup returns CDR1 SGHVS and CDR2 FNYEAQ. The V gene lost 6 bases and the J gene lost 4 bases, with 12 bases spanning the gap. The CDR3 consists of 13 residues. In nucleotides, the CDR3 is TGTGCCAGCAGATTAACAGCTTCCACTGAAGCTTTCTTT. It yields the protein CASRLTASTEAFF.

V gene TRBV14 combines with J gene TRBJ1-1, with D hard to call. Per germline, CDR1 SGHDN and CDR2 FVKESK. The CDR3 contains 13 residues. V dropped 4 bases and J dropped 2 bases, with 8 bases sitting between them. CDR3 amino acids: CASSPAVNTEAFF. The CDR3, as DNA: TGTGCCAGCAGCCCCGCTGTTAACACTGAAGCTTTCTTT.

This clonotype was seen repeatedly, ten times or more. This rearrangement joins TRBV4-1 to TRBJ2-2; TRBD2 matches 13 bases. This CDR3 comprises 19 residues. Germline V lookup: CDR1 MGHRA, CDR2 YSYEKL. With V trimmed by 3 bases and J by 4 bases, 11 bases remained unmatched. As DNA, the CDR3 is TGCGCCAGCAGCCAGCCTTTTTTTGGACTAGCGGGGGTCACCGGGGAGCTGTTTTTT. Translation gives CASSQPFFGLAGVTGELFF.

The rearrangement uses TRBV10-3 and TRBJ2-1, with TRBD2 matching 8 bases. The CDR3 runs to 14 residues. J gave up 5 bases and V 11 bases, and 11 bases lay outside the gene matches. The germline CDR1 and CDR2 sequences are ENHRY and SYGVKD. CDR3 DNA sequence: TGTGCCTCTCGAGGTAGCGGGAACCACAATGAGCAGTTCTTC. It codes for CASRGSGNHNEQFF.

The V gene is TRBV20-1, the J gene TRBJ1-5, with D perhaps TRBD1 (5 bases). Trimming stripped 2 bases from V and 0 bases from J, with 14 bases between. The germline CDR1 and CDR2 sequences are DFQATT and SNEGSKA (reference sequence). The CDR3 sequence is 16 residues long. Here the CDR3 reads CSARRWGDYSNQPQHF. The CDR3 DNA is TGCAGTGCTAGAAGGTGGGGGGATTATAGCAATCAGCCCCAGCATTTT.

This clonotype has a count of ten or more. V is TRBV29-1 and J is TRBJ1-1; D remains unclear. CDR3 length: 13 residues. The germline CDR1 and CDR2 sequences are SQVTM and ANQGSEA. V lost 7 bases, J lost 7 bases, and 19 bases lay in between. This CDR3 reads CSGVGGPAYEAFF. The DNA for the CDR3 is TGCAGCGGGGTCGGTGGTCCTGCTTATGAAGCTTTCTTT.

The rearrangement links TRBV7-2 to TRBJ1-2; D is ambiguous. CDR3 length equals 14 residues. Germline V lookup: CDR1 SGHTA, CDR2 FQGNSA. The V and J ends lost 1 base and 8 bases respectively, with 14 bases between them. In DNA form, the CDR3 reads TGTGCCAGCAGCTTAGAAGGGTCCGCTGGCGGCTACACCTTC. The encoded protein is CASSLEGSAGGYTF. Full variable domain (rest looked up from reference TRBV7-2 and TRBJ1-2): GAGVSQSPSNKVTEKGKDVELRCDPISGHTALYWYRQSLGQGLEFLIYFQGNSAPDKSGLPSDRFSAERTGGSVSTLTIQRTQQEDSAVYLCASSLEGSAGGYTFGSGTRLTVV.

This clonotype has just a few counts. This chain's CDR3 is CASSSPDQVENTIYF. Here the CDR3 DNA reads TGTGCCAGCAGTTCCCCTGATCAGGTCGAAAACACCATATATTTT. The chain combines TRBV6-6 with TRBJ1-3; unclear D gene. Germline CDR1 MNHNY, CDR2 SVGAGI (reference sequence). Trimming pared 4 bases from V and 6 bases from J, leaving 16 bases between. CDR3 size: 15 residues.